These 29 T cell receptor beta chains came from one sample sequenced in a study. Each CDR3 protein is one row after TCRdb ran MiXCR on the 5' RACE reads. The table lists several thousand distinct CDR3 sequences, under 40% of them singletons, with approximately 5.1% in the top ten. Tregs were sorted as CD4+CD25+CD127-/low cells. Specimen: Tregs sorted from blood. These TCRs come from a female donor with breast cancer.

This clonotype was observed a handful of times. The rearrangement links TRBV20-1 to TRBJ2-4; D remains unclear. Germline assignment: CDR1 DFQATT and CDR2 SNEGSKA (reference sequence). CDR3 length equals 14 residues. The ends were cut back, 4 bases at V and 6 bases at J, with 16 bases in the middle. CDR3 sequence: CSAIGNSLLNIQYF. The DNA for the CDR3 is TGCAGTGCTATAGGGAACAGTTTATTAAACATTCAGTACTTC.

The rearrangement links TRBV4-3 to TRBJ2-3; maybe TRBD2 (6 bases). The germline V gene has CDR1 LGHNA and CDR2 YSLEER. V was trimmed by 1 base and J by 2 bases, leaving 10 bases between them. The CDR3 has 15 residues. CDR3 DNA sequence: TGCGCCAGCAGCCAAGTTGGGAGGCCCACAGATACGCAGTATTTT. Amino acid sequence: CASSQVGRPTDTQYF.

This clonotype is medium-sized by share. The rearrangement uses TRBV20-1 and TRBJ2-7, with D uncertain. V lost 0 bases, J lost 1 base, and 7 bases lay in between. Germline V gives CDR1 DFQATT, CDR2 SNEGSKA (reference sequence). There are 13 residues in the CDR3. CDR3 sequence (DNA): TGCAGTGCTAGAGATGACGGGTCCTACGAGCAGTACGTC. This codes for CSARDDGSYEQYV.

The V and J genes are TRBV4-1 and TRBJ2-3; D gene ambiguous. Trimming stripped 3 bases from V and 6 bases from J, with 7 bases between. From germline, CDR1 is MGHRA and CDR2 YSYEKL. The CDR3 is 12 amino acids. DNA of the CDR3: TGCGCCAGCAGCCATATCGCCGATACGCAGTATTTT. This sequence encodes CASSHIADTQYF.

This clonotype was observed a handful of times. The genes are TRBV7-9 and TRBJ2-3; D is unresolved. This CDR3 is built from 12 residues. CDR1 and CDR2 from the germline V gene are SEHNR and FQNEAQ (reference sequence). V was clipped by 2 bases and J by 4 bases, with 4 bases between them. The CDR3 loop reads CASSLLSDTQYF. CDR3 in DNA: TGTGCCAGCAGCTTATTATCAGATACGCAGTATTTT.

This clonotype is judged medium-sized (0.01 to 0.1%). J is TRBJ2-7 and V is TRBV6-5; no definite D call. Trimming removed 5 bases at V and 0 bases at J, with 11 bases between. Germline lookup yields CDR1 MNHEY and CDR2 SVGAGI. This CDR3 contains 14 residues. The CDR3 here is CASSGTKSSYEQYF. The DNA for the CDR3 is TGTGCCAGCAGTGGTACAAAAAGCTCCTACGAGCAGTACTTC.

With regard to this clonotype: A read error is likely, as this CDR3 ends without the conserved phenylalanine or tryptophan. The chain has TRBV5-1 and TRBJ2-3; 8 bases map to TRBD2. The CDR3 has 15 amino acids. The V gene's germline CDR1 is SGHRS and CDR2 YFSETQ. The ends lost 0 bases at V and 1 base at J; junction bases unmatched: 1. The CDR3 DNA reads TGCGCCAGCAGCTTGGGGGGACTAGGCACAGATACGCAGTATTGT. Translation: CASSLGGLGTDTQYC.

The gene calls are TRBV5-1 and TRBJ2-1; 8 nucleotides agree with TRBD2. Germline values: CDR1 SGHRS, CDR2 YFSETQ. CDR3 length equals 16 residues. Trimming at V came to 0 bases and at J to 3 bases, leaving 5 bases not matched to a gene. The CDR3 nucleotides are TGCGCCAGCAGCTTGGTTGGCGGGAGGAACTACAATGAGCAGTTCTTC. Translation gives CASSLVGGRNYNEQFF.

This clonotype was detected only once. The chain combines TRBV21-1 with TRBJ2-5; the table calls TRBD2, which could not be checked here. TRBV21-1 is marked as a pseudogene. The CDR3 covers 10 residues. This chain's CDR3 is CASGEGPQYF. DNA of the CDR3: TGTGCCAGTGGGGAGGGTCCCCAGTACTTC.

This clonotype was seen a handful of times. The gene calls are TRBV28 and TRBJ1-4; D is perhaps TRBD1 (5 bases). V was cut by 3 bases and J by 11 bases, with 10 bases left in between. CDR1 is MDHEN, CDR2 SYDVKM, per germline. This CDR3 region has 12 residues. The CDR3 nucleotides read TGTGCCAGCAGTTTCCTGCGGGGGAAACTGTTTTTT. Residues: CASSFLRGKLFF.

The V call is TRBV7-6, the J call TRBJ2-2, with a weak D call TRBD2 (6 bases). The V gene's germline CDR1 is SGHVS and CDR2 FNYEAQ. The V end lost 1 base, the J end lost 0 bases, and 18 bases lay between the germline ends. The CDR3 is 19 residues long. The CDR3 nucleotides are TGTGCCAGCAGCTTAGTAGCGGCAGGGCCGTTCGCGAACACCGGGGAGCTGTTTTTT. Translating it yields CASSLVAAGPFANTGELFF.

The chain joins TRBV29-1 to TRBJ2-3; D not resolved. Germline V gene sequence: CDR1 SQVTM, CDR2 ANQGSEA. The length of the CDR3 is 12 residues. V shed 4 bases and J shed 6 bases, with 11 bases lying between them. DNA for the CDR3: TGCAGCGTTGCTCCTGACGGTGATACGCAGTATTTT. This gives the protein CSVAPDGDTQYF.

The genes are TRBV20-1 and TRBJ2-3, with D unresolved. V was shortened by 6 bases and J by 9 bases, with 16 bases between the two germline ends. The CDR3 length is 12 residues. Germline V gives CDR1 DFQATT, CDR2 SNEGSKA (reference sequence). The CDR3 DNA reads as TGCAGTGCCCCACCAGTCAGCTCGACGCAGTATTTT. It translates to CSAPPVSSTQYF.

The rearrangement uses TRBV23-1 and TRBJ2-5; 11 nucleotides align to TRBD1. TRBV23-1 is treated as an ORF (open reading frame) with a function not yet certain. J gave up 4 bases and V 3 bases, and 7 bases lay outside the gene matches. The CDR3 runs to 16 residues. As DNA, the CDR3 is TGCGCCAGCAGTCATAGTCAGGACAGGGGGCGAGAGACCCAGTACTTC. Translation: CASSHSQDRGRETQYF.

This clonotype was observed a few times. The V gene is TRBV9, the J gene TRBJ2-1, with a possible D match to TRBD2 (5 bases). This CDR3 is 15 amino acids long. Between the trimmed V and J ends, which lost 0 bases and 8 bases, there was a span of 15 bases. CDR1 and CDR2 from the germline V gene are SGDLS and YYNGEE. DNA for the CDR3: TGTGCCAGCAGCGTAGGGTTGGCTTGGGAGTATGAGCAGTTCTTC. Its protein is CASSVGLAWEYEQFF.

The rearrangement uses TRBV20-1 and TRBJ2-2; 8 bases line up with TRBD1. V shed 0 bases and J 6 bases; nucleotides not matched to a gene: 9. Germline-derived CDR1 and CDR2 are DFQATT and SNEGSKA (reference sequence). The CDR3 is 16 amino acids. This chain's CDR3 is CSARDPGQGVAGELFF. The CDR3 region has the DNA TGCAGTGCTAGAGATCCCGGACAGGGAGTCGCCGGGGAGCTGTTTTTT.

This clonotype was seen more than once but under ten times. V usage is TRBV5-1 and J usage is TRBJ1-2, with 8 bases fitting TRBD1. CDR1 SGHRS and CDR2 YFSETQ come from the germline V gene. This CDR3 is 16 amino acids long. Trimming took 1 base from V and 3 from J; bases not matched to a gene: 8. For the CDR3, the DNA is TGCGCCAGCAGCTTGAGTTTCCCACAGGGGGACTATGGCTACACCTTC. Residues: CASSLSFPQGDYGYTF.

This clonotype was observed once. The rearrangement joins TRBV2 to TRBJ1-3; no definite D call. The germline V gene has CDR1 SNHLY and CDR2 FYNNEI. The CDR3 loop spans 13 amino acids. V lost 7 bases and J 0 bases, leaving 7 bases between the germline ends. The CDR3 reads CASNWGSGNTIYF. The CDR3 DNA reads TGTGCCAGCAATTGGGGCTCTGGAAACACCATATATTTT.

There are a few counts of this clonotype. The chain has TRBV3-1 and TRBJ1-6; no reliable D call. CDR1 and CDR2 from the germline V gene are LGHDT and YNNKEL (reference sequence). Trimming removed 4 bases at V and 7 bases at J, with 8 bases between. The CDR3 consists of 13 residues. The CDR3 DNA is TGTGCCAGCAGCCCCGGATTAAATTCACCCCTCCACTTT. Translated, it gives CASSPGLNSPLHF.

This clonotype was observed a few times. The V and J genes are TRBV7-9 and TRBJ2-1; 7 positions match TRBD2. Germline values: CDR1 SEHNR, CDR2 FQNEAQ (reference sequence). The CDR3 covers 16 residues. With 5 bases clipped from V and 3 bases from J, the junction kept 10 bases outside the gene matches. CDR3 sequence: CASSHLGGRNYNEQFF. DNA for the CDR3: TGTGCCAGCAGCCATCTCGGGGGGAGGAACTACAATGAGCAGTTCTTC.

This clonotype was found a few times. The chain has TRBV9 and TRBJ1-3; TRBD1 agrees at 7 bases. The CDR3 runs 14 residues. CDR1 and CDR2 from the germline V gene are SGDLS and YYNGEE. The junction had 4 bases not matched to a gene; V was cut back by 3 bases and J by 4 bases. CDR3 sequence reads: CASSATGAGNTIYF. CDR3 sequence (DNA): TGTGCCAGCAGCGCAACAGGGGCGGGAAACACCATATATTTT.

Relative to its sample, this clonotype is medium-sized. DNA of the CDR3: TGCGCCAGCAGTGCCCCCCAGGGGACTGTCGCTTTCTTT. It is translated as CASSAPQGTVAFF. The chain employs TRBV5-1 and TRBJ1-1, with D tentatively TRBD1 (6 bases). The CDR3 is 13 amino acids. Trimming left V 5 bases short and J 11 bases short, with 19 bases between. The germline CDR1 and CDR2 sequences are SGHRS and YFSETQ.

The chain recombines TRBV6-5 with TRBJ2-5, with D possibly TRBD2 on 5 matching bases. The CDR3 sequence is 14 residues long. Germline values: CDR1 MNHEY, CDR2 SVGAGI. With 7 bases removed from V and 4 bases from J, the gap between germline ends came to 16 bases. The CDR3 DNA follows: TGTGCCAGCAAAGTCCGGGGAGTCGGAGAGACCCAGTACTTC. It yields the protein CASKVRGVGETQYF.

As to this clonotype: A read error may be the cause here, since a much bigger clone is one base away. The J gene is TRBJ1-2, the V gene TRBV6-5, with no clear D. Germline V gene lookup returns CDR1 MNHEY and CDR2 SVGAGI. This CDR3 spans 12 amino acids. V was cut by 6 bases and J by 13 bases, with 18 bases left in between. The CDR3 reads CASSDPMLVCTF. DNA of the CDR3: TGTGCCAGCAGCGATCCGATGTTGGTCTGCACCTTC.

By proportion, this clonotype is medium-sized. The chain has TRBV4-1 and TRBJ1-1; D call uncertain. The V gene lost 4 bases and the J gene lost 3 bases, with 21 bases spanning the gap. Germline CDR1 reads MGHRA; CDR2 reads YSYEKL. The length of the CDR3 is 17 residues. CDR3 residues: CASSRSRASNHDTEAFF. The CDR3 DNA sequence: TGCGCCAGCAGCCGATCCCGGGCCAGCAATCACGACACTGAAGCTTTCTTT.

This chain joins TRBV30 and TRBJ1-4; 7 bases match TRBD1. Germline V gives CDR1 GTSNPN, CDR2 SVGIG (reference sequence). The CDR3 extends over 13 amino acids. Trimming took 6 bases from V and 6 from J; bases not matched to a gene: 7. In nucleotides, the CDR3 is TGTGCCTGTACAGGGGACGGCGATGAAAAACTGTTTTTT. Protein product: CACTGDGDEKLFF.

This clonotype has just a few counts. The chain is built from TRBV20-1 and TRBJ2-3; tentatively, D is TRBD2 (6 bases). The CDR3 totals 14 residues. The germline V gene encodes CDR1 DFQATT and CDR2 SNEGSKA (reference sequence). V was shortened by 6 bases and J by 1 base, with 14 bases between the two germline ends. CDR3 coding DNA: TGCAGTGCCGAAGGGCGGGACGGCACAGATACGCAGTATTTT. Translation: CSAEGRDGTDTQYF.

In its sample, this clonotype was seen a few times. The chain is built from TRBV12-3 or TRBV12-4 and TRBJ2-1; a possible D gene is TRBD1 (6 bases). V shed 6 bases and J shed 5 bases, with 14 bases lying between them. The CDR3 covers 14 residues. The CDR3 here is CASSFWTDHNEQFF. DNA of the CDR3: TGTGCCAGCAGCTTCTGGACAGATCACAATGAGCAGTTCTTC.

This clonotype is labeled medium-sized. This sequence joins TRBV20-1 and TRBJ1-1; unclear D gene. CDR1 DFQATT and CDR2 SNEGSKA come from the germline V gene (reference sequence). The germline V and J ends were trimmed by 3 bases and 2 bases, with 7 bases remaining between them. There are 12 residues in the CDR3. Here the CDR3 reads CSARRSNTEAFF. DNA of the CDR3: TGCAGTGCTAGGAGATCAAACACTGAAGCTTTCTTT.